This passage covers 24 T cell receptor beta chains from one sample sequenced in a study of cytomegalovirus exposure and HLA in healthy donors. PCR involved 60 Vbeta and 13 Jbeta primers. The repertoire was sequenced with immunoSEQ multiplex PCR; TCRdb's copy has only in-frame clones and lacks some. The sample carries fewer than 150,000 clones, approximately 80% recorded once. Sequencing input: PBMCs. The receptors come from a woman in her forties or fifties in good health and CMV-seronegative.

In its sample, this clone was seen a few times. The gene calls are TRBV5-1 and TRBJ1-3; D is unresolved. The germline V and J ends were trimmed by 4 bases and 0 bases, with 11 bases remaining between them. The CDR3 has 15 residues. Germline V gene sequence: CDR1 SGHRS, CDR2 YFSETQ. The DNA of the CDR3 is TGCGCCAGCAGCCCCCTCGGAGTCTCTGGAAACACCATATATTTT. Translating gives CASSPLGVSGNTIYF.

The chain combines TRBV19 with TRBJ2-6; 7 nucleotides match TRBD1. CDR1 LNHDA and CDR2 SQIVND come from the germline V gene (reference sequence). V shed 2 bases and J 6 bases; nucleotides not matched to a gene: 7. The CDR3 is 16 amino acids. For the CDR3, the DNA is TGTGCCAGTAGTATAAACAGGGGTGTAGCGGCCAACGTCCTGACTTTC. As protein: CASSINRGVAANVLTF.

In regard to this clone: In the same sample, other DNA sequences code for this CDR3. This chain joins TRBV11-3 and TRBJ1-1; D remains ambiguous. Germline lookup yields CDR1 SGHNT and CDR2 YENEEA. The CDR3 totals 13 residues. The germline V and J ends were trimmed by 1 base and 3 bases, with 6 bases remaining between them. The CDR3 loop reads CASSLVGDTEAFF. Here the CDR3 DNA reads TGTGCCAGCAGCTTAGTGGGAGACACTGAAGCTTTCTTT.

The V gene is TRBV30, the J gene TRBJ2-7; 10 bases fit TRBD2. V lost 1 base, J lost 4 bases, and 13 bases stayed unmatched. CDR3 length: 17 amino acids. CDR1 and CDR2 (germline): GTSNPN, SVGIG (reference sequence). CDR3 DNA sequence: TGTGCCTGGAGTGGAGCGGGGGGGCTTGTGGGGGAATACGAGCAGTACTTC. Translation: CAWSGAGGLVGEYEQYF.

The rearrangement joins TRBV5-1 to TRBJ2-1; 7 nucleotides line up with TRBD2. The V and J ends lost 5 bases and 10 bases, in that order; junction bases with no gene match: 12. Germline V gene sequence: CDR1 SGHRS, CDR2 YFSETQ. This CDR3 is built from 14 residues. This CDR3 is CASRFASGRREQFF. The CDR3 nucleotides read TGCGCCAGCAGGTTCGCTAGCGGCCGTCGGGAGCAGTTCTTC.

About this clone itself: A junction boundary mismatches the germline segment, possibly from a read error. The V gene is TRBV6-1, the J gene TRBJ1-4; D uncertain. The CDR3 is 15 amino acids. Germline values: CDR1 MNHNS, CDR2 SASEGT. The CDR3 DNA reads TGTGCCAGCAGTGAAGTTCCCTCGAGGAGTGAAGAACTGTTTTTT. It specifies CASSEVPSRSEELFF.

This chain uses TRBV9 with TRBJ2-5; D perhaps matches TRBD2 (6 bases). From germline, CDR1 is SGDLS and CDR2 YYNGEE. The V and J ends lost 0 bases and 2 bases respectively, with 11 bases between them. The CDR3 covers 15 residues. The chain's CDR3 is CASSVGVAGQETQYF. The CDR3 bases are TGTGCCAGCAGCGTAGGTGTGGCGGGGCAAGAGACCCAGTACTTC.

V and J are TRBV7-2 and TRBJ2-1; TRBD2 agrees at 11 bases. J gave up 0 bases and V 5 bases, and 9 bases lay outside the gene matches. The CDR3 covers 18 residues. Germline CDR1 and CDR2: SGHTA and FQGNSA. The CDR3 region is CASSISGGGLGSYNEQFF. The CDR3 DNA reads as TGTGCCAGCAGCATTAGCGGGGGGGGGTTAGGCTCCTACAATGAGCAGTTCTTC. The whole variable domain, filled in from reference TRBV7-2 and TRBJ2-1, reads GAGVSQSPSNKVTEKGKDVELRCDPISGHTALYWYRQSLGQGLEFLIYFQGNSAPDKSGLPSDRFSAERTGGSVSTLTIQRTQQEDSAVYLCASSISGGGLGSYNEQFFGPGTRLTVL.

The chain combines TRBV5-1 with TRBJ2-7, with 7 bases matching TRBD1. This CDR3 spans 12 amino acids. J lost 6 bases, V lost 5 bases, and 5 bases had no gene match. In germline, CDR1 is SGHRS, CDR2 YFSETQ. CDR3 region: CASSRTGAEQYF. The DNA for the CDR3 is TGCGCCAGCAGTCGAACAGGGGCCGAGCAGTACTTC.

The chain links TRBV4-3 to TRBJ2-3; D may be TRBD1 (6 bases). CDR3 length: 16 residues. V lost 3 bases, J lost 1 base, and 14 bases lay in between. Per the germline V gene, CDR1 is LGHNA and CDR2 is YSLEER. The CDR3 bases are TGCGCCAGCAGCCAGACCTTACCAGGGGGCACAGATACGCAGTATTTT. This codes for CASSQTLPGGTDTQYF.

In nucleotides, the CDR3 is TGTGCCAGCCAATCCGGGGGGGTCAGCTCCTACGAGCAGTACTTC. This encodes CASQSGGVSSYEQYF. This chain connects TRBV28 to TRBJ2-7; 8 nucleotides match TRBD2. After removal of 8 bases from V and 0 bases from J, the junction contained 9 bases not matched to a gene. The CDR3 consists of 15 residues. Germline assignment: CDR1 MDHEN and CDR2 SYDVKM.

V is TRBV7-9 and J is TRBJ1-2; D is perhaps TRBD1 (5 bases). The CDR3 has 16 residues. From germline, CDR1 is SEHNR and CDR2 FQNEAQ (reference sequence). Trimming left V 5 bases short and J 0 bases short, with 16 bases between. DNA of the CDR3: TGTGCCAGCAGCCCGTCGCAGGGCCCAGCTAACTATGGCTACACCTTC. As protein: CASSPSQGPANYGYTF. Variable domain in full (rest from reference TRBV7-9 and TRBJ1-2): DTGVSQNPRHKITKRGQNVTFRCDPISEHNRLYWYRQTLGQGPEFLTYFQNEAQLEKSRLLSDRFSAERPKGSFSTLEIQRTEQGDSAMYLCASSPSQGPANYGYTFGSGTRLTVV.

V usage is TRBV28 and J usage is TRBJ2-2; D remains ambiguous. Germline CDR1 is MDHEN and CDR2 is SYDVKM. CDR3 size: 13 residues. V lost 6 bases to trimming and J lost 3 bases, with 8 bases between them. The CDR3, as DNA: TGTGCCAGCAGGTTTCAGTACACCGGGGAGCTGTTTTTT. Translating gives CASRFQYTGELFF.

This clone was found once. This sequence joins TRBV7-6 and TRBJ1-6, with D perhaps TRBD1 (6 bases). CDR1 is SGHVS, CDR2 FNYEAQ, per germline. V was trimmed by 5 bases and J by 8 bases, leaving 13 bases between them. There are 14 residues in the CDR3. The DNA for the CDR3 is TGTGCCAGCAGCCCCCTTAGGACAGATTCACCCCTCCACTTT. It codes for CASSPLRTDSPLHF.

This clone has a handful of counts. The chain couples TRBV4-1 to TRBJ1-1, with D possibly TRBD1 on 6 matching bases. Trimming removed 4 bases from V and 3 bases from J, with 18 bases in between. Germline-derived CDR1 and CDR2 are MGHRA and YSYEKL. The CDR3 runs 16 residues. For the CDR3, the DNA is TGCGCCAGCAGCCTTACACCGGGACGACAGGACACTGAAGCTTTCTTT. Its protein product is CASSLTPGRQDTEAFF.

Written as DNA, the CDR3 is TGTGCCAGCAGGTGGGGCTACCAAGAGACCCAGTACTTC. Its protein product is CASRWGYQETQYF. This chain uses TRBV2 with TRBJ2-5; tentatively, D is TRBD1 (5 bases). This CDR3 is 13 amino acids long. V dropped 6 bases and J dropped 0 bases, with 8 bases sitting between them. The germline CDR1 and CDR2 sequences are SNHLY and FYNNEI. The full variable domain, with the rest looked up from reference TRBV2 and TRBJ2-5, is EPEVTQTPSHQVTQMGQEVILRCVPISNHLYFYWYRQILGQKVEFLVSFYNNEISEKSEIFDDQFSVERPDGSNFTLKIRSTKLEDSAMYFCASRWGYQETQYFGPGTRLLVL.

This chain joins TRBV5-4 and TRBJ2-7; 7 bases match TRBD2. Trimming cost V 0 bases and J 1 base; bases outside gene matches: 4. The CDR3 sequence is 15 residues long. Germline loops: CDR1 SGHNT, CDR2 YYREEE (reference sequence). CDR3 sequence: CASSLGGGGSYEQYF. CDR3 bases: TGTGCCAGCAGCTTGGGTGGGGGGGGATCCTACGAGCAGTACTTC.

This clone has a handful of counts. CDR3 loop: CASSFPGNTEAFF. In nucleotides, the CDR3 is TGTGCCAGCAGCTTCCCCGGGAACACTGAAGCTTTCTTT. The rearrangement links TRBV5-4 to TRBJ1-1; no reliable D call. The ends were cut back, 2 bases at V and 1 base at J, with 6 bases in the middle. There are 13 residues in the CDR3. Germline V gene sequence: CDR1 SGHNT, CDR2 YYREEE (reference sequence).

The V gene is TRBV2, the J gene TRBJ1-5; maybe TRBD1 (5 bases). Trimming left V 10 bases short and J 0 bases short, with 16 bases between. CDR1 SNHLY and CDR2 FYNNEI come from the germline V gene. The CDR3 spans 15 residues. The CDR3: CATSGQLYSNQPQHF. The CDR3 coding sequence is TGTGCCACCTCAGGGCAATTATATAGCAATCAGCCCCAGCATTTT.

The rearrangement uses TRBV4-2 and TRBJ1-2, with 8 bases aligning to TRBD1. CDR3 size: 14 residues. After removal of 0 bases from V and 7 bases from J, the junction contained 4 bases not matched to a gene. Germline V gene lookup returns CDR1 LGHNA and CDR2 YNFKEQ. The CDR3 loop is CASSQDSGGGGYTF. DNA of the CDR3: TGTGCCAGCAGCCAAGATTCAGGGGGCGGTGGCTACACCTTC.

The DNA for the CDR3 is TGTGCCAGCAGAAAAGGGACAGGCTATGGCTACACCTTC. This encodes CASRKGTGYGYTF. This chain uses TRBV28 with TRBJ1-2; 8 positions match TRBD1. Germline V gene data show CDR1 as MDHEN and CDR2 as SYDVKM. Unmatched junction bases numbered 4, after V lost 6 bases and J lost 4 bases. The CDR3 runs 13 residues.

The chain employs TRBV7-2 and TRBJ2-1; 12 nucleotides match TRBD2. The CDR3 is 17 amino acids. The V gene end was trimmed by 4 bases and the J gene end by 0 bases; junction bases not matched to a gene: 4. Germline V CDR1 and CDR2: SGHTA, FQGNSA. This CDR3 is CASSWSSGGASYNEQFF. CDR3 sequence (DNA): TGTGCCAGCAGCTGGTCTAGCGGGGGGGCCTCCTACAATGAGCAGTTCTTC.

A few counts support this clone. The CDR3 loop is CASSLPDQETQYF. CDR3 coding DNA: TGTGCCAGCAGCTTGCCGGACCAAGAGACCCAGTACTTC. The chain joins TRBV5-6 to TRBJ2-5; D is undetermined. The CDR3 extends over 13 amino acids. The V and J ends lost 1 base and 0 bases respectively, with 4 bases between them. Germline CDR1 SGHDT, CDR2 YYEEEE.

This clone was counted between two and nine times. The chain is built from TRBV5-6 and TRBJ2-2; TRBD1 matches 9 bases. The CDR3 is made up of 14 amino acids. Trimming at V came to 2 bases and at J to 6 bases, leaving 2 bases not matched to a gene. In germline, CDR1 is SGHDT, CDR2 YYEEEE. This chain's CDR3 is CASSFRTGAGELFF. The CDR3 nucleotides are TGTGCCAGCAGCTTTCGGACAGGGGCCGGGGAGCTGTTTTTT. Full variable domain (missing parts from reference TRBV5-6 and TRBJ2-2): DAGVTQSPTHLIKTRGQQVTLRCSPKSGHDTVSWYQQALGQGPQFIFQYYEEEERQRGNFPDRFSGHQFPNYSSELNVNALLLGDSALYLCASSFRTGAGELFFGEGSRLTVL.